This T cell receptor beta chain derives from a study of blood T cell repertoires in COVID-19. The CDR3 is made up of 15 amino acids. CDR1 KGHDR and CDR2 SFDVKD come from the germline V gene. V shed 3 bases and J 6 bases; nucleotides not matched to a gene: 5. The repertoire was sequenced with immunoSEQ multiplex PCR; TCRdb's copy has only in-frame clones and lacks some. Of around 500,000 clones in the sample, about 88% were seen once. Source material: PBMCs or T cells enriched from blood (not recorded which). The genes are TRBV24-1 and TRBJ2-1; TRBD2 agrees at 9 bases. The receptor was isolated from an older woman who had recovered from COVID-19. The CDR3 region is CATSDAGGQGNEQFF. In DNA, the CDR3 is TGTGCCACCAGTGATGCGGGGGGGCAGGGCAATGAGCAGTTCTTC.